This entry concerns a single T cell receptor (beta chain). Its antigen is as yet unknown. Here immunoSEQ multiplex PCR was the method, and the copy in TCRdb shows in-frame clones only, minus some. Of 150,000 to 200,000 clones detected, 85% appear once; the ten largest clones hold roughly 15%. The entry originates in a study of cytomegalovirus exposure and HLA in healthy donors. The CDR3 has 14 residues. The germline V and J ends were trimmed by 3 bases and 7 bases, with 10 bases remaining between them. CDR1 ENHRY and CDR2 SYGVKD come from the germline V gene. Study-wide findings and caveats: A later analysis found first-cohort TCR clusters tended to co-occur in the 110 or so validation repertoires. A few chains linked to CMV were shown in vitro to be specific for CMV antigens. Whilst most TCR sequences proved rare, a subset of public TCRs occurred across many donors.

The gene calls are TRBV10-3 and TRBJ1-6, with D perhaps TRBD1 (6 bases). This receptor was taken from a man between 18 and 29 years old in good health and CMV-seropositive. Input material: PBMCs. CDR3 in amino acids: CAISDRDTNSPLHF. The CDR3 DNA reads as TGTGCCATCAGTGACAGGGACACGAATTCACCCCTCCACTTT.